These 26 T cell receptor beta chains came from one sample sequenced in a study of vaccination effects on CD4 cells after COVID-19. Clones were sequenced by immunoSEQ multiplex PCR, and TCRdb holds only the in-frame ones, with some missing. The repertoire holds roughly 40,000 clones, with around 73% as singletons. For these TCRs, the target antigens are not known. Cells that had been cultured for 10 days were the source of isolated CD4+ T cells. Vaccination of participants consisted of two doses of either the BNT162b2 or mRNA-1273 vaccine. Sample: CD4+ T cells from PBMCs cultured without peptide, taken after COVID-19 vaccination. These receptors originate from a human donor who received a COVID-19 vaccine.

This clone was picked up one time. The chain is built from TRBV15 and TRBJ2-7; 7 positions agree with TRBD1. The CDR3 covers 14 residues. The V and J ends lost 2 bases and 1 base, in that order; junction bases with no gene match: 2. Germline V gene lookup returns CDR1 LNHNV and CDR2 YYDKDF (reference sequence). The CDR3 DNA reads TGTGCCACCAGCAGATTGGGACAGTCCTACGAGCAGTACTTC. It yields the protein CATSRLGQSYEQYF.

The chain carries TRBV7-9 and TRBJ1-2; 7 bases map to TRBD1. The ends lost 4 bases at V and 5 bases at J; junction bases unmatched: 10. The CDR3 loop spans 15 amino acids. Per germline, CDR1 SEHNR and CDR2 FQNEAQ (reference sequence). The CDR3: CASSSARGQDYGYTF. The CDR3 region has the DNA TGTGCCAGCAGCTCAGCCAGAGGACAGGATTATGGCTACACCTTC.

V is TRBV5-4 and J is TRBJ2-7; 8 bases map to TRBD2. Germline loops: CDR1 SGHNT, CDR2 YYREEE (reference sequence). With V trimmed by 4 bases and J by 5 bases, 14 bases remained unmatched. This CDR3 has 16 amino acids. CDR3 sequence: CASSPTGSGSLNEQYF. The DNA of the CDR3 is TGTGCCAGCAGCCCGACGGGGAGCGGGAGTTTGAACGAGCAGTACTTC.

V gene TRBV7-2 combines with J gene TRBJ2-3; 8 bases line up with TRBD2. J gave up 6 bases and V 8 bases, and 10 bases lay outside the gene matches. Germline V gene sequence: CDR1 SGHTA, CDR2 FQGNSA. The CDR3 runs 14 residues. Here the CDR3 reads CASARSGIKDTQYF. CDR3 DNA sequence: TGTGCCAGCGCCCGTAGCGGGATCAAGGATACGCAGTATTTT. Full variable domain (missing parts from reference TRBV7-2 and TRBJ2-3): GAGVSQSPSNKVTEKGKDVELRCDPISGHTALYWYRQSLGQGLEFLIYFQGNSAPDKSGLPSDRFSAERTGGSVSTLTIQRTQQEDSAVYLCASARSGIKDTQYFGPGTRLTVL.

The CDR3 protein is CASSGGPQHF. In DNA form, the CDR3 reads TGTGCCAGCAGTGGGGGGCCCCAGCATTTT. V and J are TRBV6-4 and TRBJ1-5; D is uncertain. Trimming took 4 bases from V and 9 from J, leaving 4 bases between them. The CDR3 has 10 amino acids. Germline CDR1 MRHNA, CDR2 SNTAGT.

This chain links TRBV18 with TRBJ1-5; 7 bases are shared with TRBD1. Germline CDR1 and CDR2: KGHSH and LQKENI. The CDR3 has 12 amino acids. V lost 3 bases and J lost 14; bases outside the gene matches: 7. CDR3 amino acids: CASSPRTGSKHF. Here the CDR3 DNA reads TGTGCCAGCTCACCCAGGACAGGTTCGAAGCATTTT.

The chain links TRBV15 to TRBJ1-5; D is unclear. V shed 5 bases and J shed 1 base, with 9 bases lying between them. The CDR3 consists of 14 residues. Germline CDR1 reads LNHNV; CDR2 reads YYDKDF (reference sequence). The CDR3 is CATSDGYSNQPQHF. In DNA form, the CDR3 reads TGTGCCACCAGCGATGGGTACAGCAATCAGCCCCAGCATTTT.

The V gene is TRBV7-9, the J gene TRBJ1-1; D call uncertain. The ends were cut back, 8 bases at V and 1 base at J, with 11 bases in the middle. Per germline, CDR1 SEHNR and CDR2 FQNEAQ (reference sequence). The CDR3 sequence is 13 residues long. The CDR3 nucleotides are TGTGCCAGCGGAAGGCAACCGAACACTGAAGCTTTCTTT. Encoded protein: CASGRQPNTEAFF.

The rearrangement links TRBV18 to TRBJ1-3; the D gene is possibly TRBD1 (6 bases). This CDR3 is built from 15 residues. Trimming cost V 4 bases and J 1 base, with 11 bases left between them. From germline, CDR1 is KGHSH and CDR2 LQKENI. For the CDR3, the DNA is TGTGCCAGCTCACTTCTACAGGGTTCTGGAAACACCATATATTTT. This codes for CASSLLQGSGNTIYF.

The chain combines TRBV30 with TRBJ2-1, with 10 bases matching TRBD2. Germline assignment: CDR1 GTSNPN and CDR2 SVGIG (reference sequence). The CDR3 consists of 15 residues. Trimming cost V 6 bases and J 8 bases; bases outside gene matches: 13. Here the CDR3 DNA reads TGTGCCTGCTCTTTTTCAGCGGGGGGGCACCATGAGCAGTTCTTC. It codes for CACSFSAGGHHEQFF.

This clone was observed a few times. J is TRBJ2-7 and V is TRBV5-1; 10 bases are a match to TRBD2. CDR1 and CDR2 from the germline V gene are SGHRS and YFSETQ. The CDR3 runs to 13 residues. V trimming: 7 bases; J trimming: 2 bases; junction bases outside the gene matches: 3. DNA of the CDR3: TGCGCCAGCGGGACTAGCGAAACCTACGAGCAGTACTTC. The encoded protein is CASGTSETYEQYF.

The CDR3 DNA reads TGCAGCGTTGGTCCTAGCGGGGGTAATGAGCAGTTCTTC. Amino acid sequence: CSVGPSGGNEQFF. The chain couples TRBV29-1 to TRBJ2-1, with 10 bases lining up with TRBD2. V lost 4 bases and J lost 7; bases outside the gene matches: 4. Germline loops: CDR1 SQVTM, CDR2 ANQGSEA. The CDR3 has 13 residues.

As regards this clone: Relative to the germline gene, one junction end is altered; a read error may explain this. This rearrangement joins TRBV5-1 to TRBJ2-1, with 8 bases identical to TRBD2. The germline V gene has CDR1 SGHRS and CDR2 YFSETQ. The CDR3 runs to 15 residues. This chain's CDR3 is CASSKRGGSHNEQFF. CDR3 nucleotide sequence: TGCGCCAGCAGCAAACGGGGGGGCTCCCACAATGAGCAGTTCTTC.

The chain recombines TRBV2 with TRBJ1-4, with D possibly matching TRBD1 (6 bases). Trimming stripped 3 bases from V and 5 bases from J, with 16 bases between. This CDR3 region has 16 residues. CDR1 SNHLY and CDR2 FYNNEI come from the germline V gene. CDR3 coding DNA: TGTGCCAGCAGTGATCGGTCGGGGGGGCGGAATGAAAAACTGTTTTTT. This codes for CASSDRSGGRNEKLFF.

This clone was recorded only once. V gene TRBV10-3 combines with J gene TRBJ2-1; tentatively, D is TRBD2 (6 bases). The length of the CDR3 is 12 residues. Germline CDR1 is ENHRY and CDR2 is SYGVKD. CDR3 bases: TGTGCGGCCGGGACTGCATACAATGAGCAGTTCTTC. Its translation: CAAGTAYNEQFF.

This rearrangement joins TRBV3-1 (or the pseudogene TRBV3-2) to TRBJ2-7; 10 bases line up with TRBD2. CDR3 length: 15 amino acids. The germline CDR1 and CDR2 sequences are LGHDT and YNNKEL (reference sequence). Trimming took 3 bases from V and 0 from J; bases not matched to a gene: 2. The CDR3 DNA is TGTGCCAGCAGCCAGGGACTAGCGCACTCCTACGAGCAGTACTTC. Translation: CASSQGLAHSYEQYF.

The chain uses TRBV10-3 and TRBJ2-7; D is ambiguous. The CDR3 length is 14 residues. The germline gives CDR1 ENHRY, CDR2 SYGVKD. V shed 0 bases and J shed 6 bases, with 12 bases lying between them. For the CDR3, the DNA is TGTGCCATCAGTGAGTCGGTGGATCGTCCCGAGCAGTACTTC. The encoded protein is CAISESVDRPEQYF.

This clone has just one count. The CDR3 nucleotides read TGTGCCAGCTCACCACAGGACAGGGGCGGAGGCTACACCTTC. Translating it yields CASSPQDRGGGYTF. The V and J genes are TRBV18 and TRBJ1-2, with 9 bases identical to TRBD1. Germline V CDR1 and CDR2: KGHSH, LQKENI. The CDR3 runs 14 residues. The V and J ends lost 1 base and 8 bases, in that order; junction bases with no gene match: 5. Using reference TRBV18 and TRBJ1-2 for the parts outside the CDR3, the full variable domain is NAGVMQNPRHLVRRRGQEARLRCSPMKGHSHVYWYRQLPEEGLKFMVYLQKENIIDESGMPKERFSAEFPKEGPSILRIQQVVRGDSAAYFCASSPQDRGGGYTFGSGTRLTVV.

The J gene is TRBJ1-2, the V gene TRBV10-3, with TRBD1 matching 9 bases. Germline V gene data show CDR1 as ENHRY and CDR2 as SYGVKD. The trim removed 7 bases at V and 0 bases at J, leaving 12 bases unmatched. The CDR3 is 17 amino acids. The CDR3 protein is CAITSRTGAYSNYGYTF. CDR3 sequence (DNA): TGTGCCATCACAAGTCGGACAGGGGCGTACTCTAACTATGGCTACACCTTC.

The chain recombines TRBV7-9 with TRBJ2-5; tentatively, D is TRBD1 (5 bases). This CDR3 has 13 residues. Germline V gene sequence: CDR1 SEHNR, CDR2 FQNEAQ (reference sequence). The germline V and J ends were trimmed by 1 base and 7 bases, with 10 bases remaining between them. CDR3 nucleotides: TGTGCCAGCAGCTTAGGTAGCAGGGCGACCCAGTACTTC. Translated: CASSLGSRATQYF.

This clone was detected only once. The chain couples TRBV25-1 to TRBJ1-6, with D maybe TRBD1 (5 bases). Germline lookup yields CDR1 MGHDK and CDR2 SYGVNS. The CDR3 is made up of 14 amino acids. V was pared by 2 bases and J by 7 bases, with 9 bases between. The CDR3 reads CASSEPGPNSPLHF. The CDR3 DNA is TGTGCCAGCAGTGAACCGGGGCCGAATTCACCCCTCCACTTT.

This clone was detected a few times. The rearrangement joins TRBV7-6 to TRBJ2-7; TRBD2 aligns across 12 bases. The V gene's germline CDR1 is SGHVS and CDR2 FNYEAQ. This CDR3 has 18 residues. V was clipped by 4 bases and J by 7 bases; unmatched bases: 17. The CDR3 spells CASSSTPPGLAGSGEQYF. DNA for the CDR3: TGTGCCAGCAGCTCAACTCCCCCGGGACTAGCGGGTTCGGGGGAGCAGTACTTC.

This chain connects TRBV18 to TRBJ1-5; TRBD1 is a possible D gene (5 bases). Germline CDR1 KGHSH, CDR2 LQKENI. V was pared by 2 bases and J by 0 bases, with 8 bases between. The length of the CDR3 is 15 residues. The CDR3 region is CASSPGTLSNQPQHF. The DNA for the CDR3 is TGTGCCAGCTCACCAGGGACCCTTAGCAATCAGCCCCAGCATTTT.

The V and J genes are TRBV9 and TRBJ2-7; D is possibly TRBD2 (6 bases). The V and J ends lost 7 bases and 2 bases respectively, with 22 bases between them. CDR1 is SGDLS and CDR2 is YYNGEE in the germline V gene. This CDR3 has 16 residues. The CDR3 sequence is CASGAGGTDKPYEQYF. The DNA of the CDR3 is TGTGCCAGCGGCGCCGGCGGGACTGATAAACCCTACGAGCAGTACTTC.

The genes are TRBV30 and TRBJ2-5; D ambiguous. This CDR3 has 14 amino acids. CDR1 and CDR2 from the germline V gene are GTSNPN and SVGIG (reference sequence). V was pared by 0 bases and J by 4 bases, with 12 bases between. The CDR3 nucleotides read TGTGCCTGGAGTGTGTTGTGGCAGTCAGAGACCCAGTACTTC. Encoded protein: CAWSVLWQSETQYF. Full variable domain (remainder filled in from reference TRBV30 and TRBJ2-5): SQTIHQWPATLVQPVGSPLSLECTVEGTSNPNLYWYRQAAGRGLQLLFYSVGIGQISSEVPQNLSASRPQDRQFILSSKKLLLSDSGFYLCAWSVLWQSETQYFGPGTRLLVL.

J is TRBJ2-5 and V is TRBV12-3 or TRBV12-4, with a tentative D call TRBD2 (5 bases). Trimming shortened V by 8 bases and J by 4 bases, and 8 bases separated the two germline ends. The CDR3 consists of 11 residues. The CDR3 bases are TGTGCCAGCGGGCGGGCAGAGACCCAGTACTTC. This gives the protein CASGRAETQYF.